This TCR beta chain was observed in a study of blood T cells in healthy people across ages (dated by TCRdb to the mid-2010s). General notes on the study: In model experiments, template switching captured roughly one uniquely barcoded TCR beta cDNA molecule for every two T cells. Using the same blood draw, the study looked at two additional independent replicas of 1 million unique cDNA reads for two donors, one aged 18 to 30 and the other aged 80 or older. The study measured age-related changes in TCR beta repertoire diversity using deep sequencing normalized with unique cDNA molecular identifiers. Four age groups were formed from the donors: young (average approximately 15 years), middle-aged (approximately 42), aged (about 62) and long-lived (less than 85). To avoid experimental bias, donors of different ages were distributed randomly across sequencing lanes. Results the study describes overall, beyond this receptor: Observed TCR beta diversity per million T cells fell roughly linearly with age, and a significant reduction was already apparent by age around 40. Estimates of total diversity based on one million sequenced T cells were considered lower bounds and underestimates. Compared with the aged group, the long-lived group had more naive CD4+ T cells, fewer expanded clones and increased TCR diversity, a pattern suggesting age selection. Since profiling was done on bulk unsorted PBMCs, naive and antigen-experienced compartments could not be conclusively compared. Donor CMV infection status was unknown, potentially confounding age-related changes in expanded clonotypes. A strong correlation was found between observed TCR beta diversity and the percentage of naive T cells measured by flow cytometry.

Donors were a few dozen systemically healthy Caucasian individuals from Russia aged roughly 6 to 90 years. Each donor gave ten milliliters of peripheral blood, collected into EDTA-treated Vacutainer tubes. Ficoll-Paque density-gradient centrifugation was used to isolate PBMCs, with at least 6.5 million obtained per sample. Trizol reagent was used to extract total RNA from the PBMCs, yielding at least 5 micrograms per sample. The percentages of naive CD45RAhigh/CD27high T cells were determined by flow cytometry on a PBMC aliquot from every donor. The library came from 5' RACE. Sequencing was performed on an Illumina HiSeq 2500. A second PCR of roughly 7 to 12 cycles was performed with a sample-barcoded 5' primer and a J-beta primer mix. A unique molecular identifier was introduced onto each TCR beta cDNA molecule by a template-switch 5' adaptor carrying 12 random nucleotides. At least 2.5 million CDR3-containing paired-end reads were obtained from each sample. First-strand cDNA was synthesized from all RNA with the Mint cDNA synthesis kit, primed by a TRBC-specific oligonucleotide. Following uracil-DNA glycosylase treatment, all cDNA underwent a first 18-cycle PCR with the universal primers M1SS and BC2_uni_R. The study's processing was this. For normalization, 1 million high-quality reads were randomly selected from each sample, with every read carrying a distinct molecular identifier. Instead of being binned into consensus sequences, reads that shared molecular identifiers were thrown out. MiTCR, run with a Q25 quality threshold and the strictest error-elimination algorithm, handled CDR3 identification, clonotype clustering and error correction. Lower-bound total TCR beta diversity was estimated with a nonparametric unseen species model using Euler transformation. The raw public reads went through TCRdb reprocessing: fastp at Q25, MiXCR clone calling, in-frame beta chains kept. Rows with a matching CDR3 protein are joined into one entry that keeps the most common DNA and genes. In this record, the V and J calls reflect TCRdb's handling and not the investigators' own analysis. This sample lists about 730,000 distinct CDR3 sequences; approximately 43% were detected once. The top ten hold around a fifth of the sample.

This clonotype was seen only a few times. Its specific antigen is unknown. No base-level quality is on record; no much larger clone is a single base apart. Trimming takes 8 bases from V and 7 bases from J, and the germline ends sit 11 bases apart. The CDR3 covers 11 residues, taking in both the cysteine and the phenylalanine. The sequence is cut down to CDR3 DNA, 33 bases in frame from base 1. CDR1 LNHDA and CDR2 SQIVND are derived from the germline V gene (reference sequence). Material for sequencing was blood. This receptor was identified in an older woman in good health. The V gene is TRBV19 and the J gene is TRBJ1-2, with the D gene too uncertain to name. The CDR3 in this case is CASVSRGGYTF. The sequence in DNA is TGTGCCAGTGTTTCTCGCGGTGGCTACACCTTC.